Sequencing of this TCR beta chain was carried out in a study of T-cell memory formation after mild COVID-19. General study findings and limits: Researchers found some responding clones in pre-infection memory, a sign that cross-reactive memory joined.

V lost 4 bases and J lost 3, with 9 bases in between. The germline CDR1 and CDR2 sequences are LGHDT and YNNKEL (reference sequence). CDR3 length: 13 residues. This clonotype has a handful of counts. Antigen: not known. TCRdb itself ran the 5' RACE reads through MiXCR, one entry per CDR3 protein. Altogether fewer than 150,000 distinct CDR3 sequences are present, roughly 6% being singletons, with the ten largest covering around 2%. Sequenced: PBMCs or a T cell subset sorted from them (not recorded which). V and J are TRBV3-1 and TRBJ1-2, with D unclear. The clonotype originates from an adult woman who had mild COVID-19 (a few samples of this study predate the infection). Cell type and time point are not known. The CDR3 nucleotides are TGTGCCAGCAGCCCGAGGCGGCACTATGGCTACACCTTC. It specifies CASSPRRHYGYTF.